This TCR beta chain was sequenced during a study of blood T cell repertoires in COVID-19. Turning to the study itself: T cells, B-cell-depleted T cells, or PBMCs supplied cDNA or gDNA.

Original data processing: Scientists estimated how many nucleated cells there were by amplifying reference gene primers. The method was immunoSEQ multiplex PCR; TCRdb's version includes in-frame clones alone and lacks a portion of them. V and J calls and clone size come straight from that table; D and trimming were deduced from the DNA. This repertoire shows tens of thousands of clones, roughly 91% found once; its top ten account for about a quarter. Trimming took off 7 bases at V and 8 bases at J, with 19 bases between the two ends. The CDR3 length is 14 residues. In germline, CDR1 is SGHRS, CDR2 YFSETQ.

The clonotype comes from a human donor in a cohort sampled during active COVID-19. Source material: peripheral blood. This chain connects TRBV5-1 to TRBJ2-1; maybe TRBD2 (6 bases). CDR3 sequence reads: CASPSRGAEDEQFF. CDR3 nucleotide sequence: TGCGCCAGCCCGTCGCGGGGCGCCGAGGATGAGCAGTTCTTC.